This is a list of T cell receptor beta chains from one sample in a study of cytomegalovirus exposure and HLA in healthy donors. The table came from immunoSEQ multiplex PCR; TCRdb's copy has only in-frame clones and leaves some out. The repertoire holds 160,000 or so clones, with roughly 76% as singletons. Sequencing used PBMCs. All receptors derive from a woman aged 18-29 years in good health and CMV-seropositive. The CDR3 runs from the conserved cysteine through the conserved F or W. A D gene is named only where the DNA matches it firmly. For some rows the clone size is stated as once, few or many, or as a class when expanded; others skip it.

TRBJ2-7,16,.,TRBV7-2,TRBD1,TGTGCCAGCAGCTCTTCTTCCCGGGACAGGGACTACGAGCAGTACTTC,CASSSSSRDRDYEQYF
TRBJ1-2,15,once,TRBV19,TRBD1,TGTGCCAGTAGTCTTTGGACAGGGAAAGTCTATGGCTACACCTTC,CASSLWTGKVYGYTF
TRBJ2-3,16,.,TRBV28,TRBD2,TGTGCCAGCAGTCCCCTCGGGGGGGTCTTCACAGATACGCAGTATTTT,CASSPLGGVFTDTQYF
TRBJ1-2,15,.,TRBV19,.,TGTGCCAGCCGGAGCTCTGGGGGCCGTGACTATGGCTACACCTTC,CASRSSGGRDYGYTF
TRBJ2-7,15,.,TRBV11-2,.,TGTGCCAGCAGCTTTATATGGGACAAGACCTACGAGCAGTACTTC,CASSFIWDKTYEQYF
TRBJ2-6,12,.,TRBV2,.,TGTGCCAGCGCGGGCGGGGCCAACGGCCTGACTTTC,CASAGGANGLTF
TRBJ2-7,16,.,TRBV10-3,.,TGTGCCATCAGTGAAAAGAACAGCTTATCACCTCCCGAGCAGTACTTC,CAISEKNSLSPPEQYF
TRBJ1-1,16,.,TRBV7-9,TRBD1,TGTTCCAGCCTCGGGCCTGAAGGACAGGGTTTAACTGAAGCTTTCTTT,CSSLGPEGQGLTEAFF
TRBJ2-7,14,few,TRBV11-3,TRBD1,TGTGCCAGCAGCTTAGGACAGGGTTACGACGAGCAGTACTTC,CASSLGQGYDEQYF
TRBJ1-5,15,.,TRBV5-6,TRBD1,TGTGCCAGCAGCACTCTCGGGACAGGGAATCAGCCCCAGCATTTT,CASSTLGTGNQPQHF
TRBJ2-3,16,.,TRBV6-1,.,TGTGCCATCAGTGTGGGGGGTGAAGGGCGAGGAGATACGCAGTATTTT,CAISVGGEGRGDTQYF
TRBJ2-5,18,.,TRBV5-6,TRBD1,TGTGCCAGCAGCTTGGAAGGTTGGACAGGGACGTACCAAGAGACCCAGTACTTC,CASSLEGWTGTYQETQYF
TRBJ1-6,19,.,TRBV23-1,.,TGCGCCAGCAATCACATCCCGGCAGAGGGAGAAGGAGGATTTTCACCCCTCCACTTT,CASNHIPAEGEGGFSPLHF
TRBJ2-6,16,.,TRBV19,TRBD2,TGTGCCAGTAGGGACGGGGGGGACTCTGGGGCCAACGTCCTGACTTTC,CASRDGGDSGANVLTF
TRBJ1-1,14,.,TRBV7-9,TRBD1,TGTGCCAGCAGCTCGACAGGGGGAGTCACTGAAGCTTTCTTT,CASSSTGGVTEAFF
TRBJ2-1,17,.,TRBV4-2,TRBD2,TGTGCCAGCAGCCAAGATTGGGGCGGGGGGGCATGGAATGAGCAGTTCTTC,CASSQDWGGGAWNEQFF
TRBJ1-2,14,.,TRBV5-1,.,TGCGCCAGCAGCCCAGAACTTAGCCTCGGGAGCTACACCTTC,CASSPELSLGSYTF
TRBJ2-7,12,few,TRBV18,TRBD1,TGTGCCAGCTCACCGGGACAGGCCGAGCAGTACTTC,CASSPGQAEQYF
TRBJ2-3,15,.,TRBV6-1,.,TGTGCCAGCAGTGCGGACAGCCCTAGCACAGATACGCAGTATTTT,CASSADSPSTDTQYF
TRBJ2-7,14,.,TRBV5-1,.,TGCGCCAGCAGCTCCTTTTTGCGGGACTACGAGCAGTACTTC,CASSSFLRDYEQYF
TRBJ2-7,13,.,TRBV5-1,.,TGCGCCAGCAGTTTTGACCAGGGGGGTAGGTGGTACTTC,CASSFDQGGRWYF
TRBJ2-7,14,once,TRBV7-2,.,TGTGCCAGCAGCTTAGGGTGGTCGGTTAACGAGCAGTACTTC,CASSLGWSVNEQYF
TRBJ1-2,13,.,TRBV19,.,TGTGCCAGTAATATGGACAGAGCAAACGGCTACACCTTC,CASNMDRANGYTF
TRBJ2-3,15,.,TRBV5-6,.,TGTGCCAGCAGCTCCCTAACCCGACAAGCAGATACGCAGTATTTT,CASSSLTRQADTQYF
TRBJ2-2,16,.,TRBV7-6,TRBD2,TGTGCCAGCAGAAAAGCGGGGGGCACGAACACCGGGGAGCTGTTTTTT,CASRKAGGTNTGELFF
TRBJ2-3,14,.,TRBV5-4,TRBD1,TGTGCCAGCAGCCAACAGTCCCGGGACAGGGCCAGGGATTTT,CASSQQSRDRARDF
TRBJ1-5,14,.,TRBV19,TRBD1,TGTGCCAGTAGTACGGACAGGGATGATCAGCCCCAGCATTTT,CASSTDRDDQPQHF
TRBJ1-5,14,.,TRBV11-1,TRBD1,TGTGCCAGCAGCCGGGACAGGTACGGTCAGCCCCAGCATTTT,CASSRDRYGQPQHF
TRBJ2-3,16,.,TRBV6-1,.,TGTGCCAGCAGTGACAGGGCAGGAGGGGCAACAGATACGCAGTATTTT,CASSDRAGGATDTQYF
TRBJ2-4,16,.,TRBV13,TRBD2,TGTGCCAGCAGCTTAGGGCTAGCGGGGGGGCAAAACATTCAGTACTTC,CASSLGLAGGQNIQYF